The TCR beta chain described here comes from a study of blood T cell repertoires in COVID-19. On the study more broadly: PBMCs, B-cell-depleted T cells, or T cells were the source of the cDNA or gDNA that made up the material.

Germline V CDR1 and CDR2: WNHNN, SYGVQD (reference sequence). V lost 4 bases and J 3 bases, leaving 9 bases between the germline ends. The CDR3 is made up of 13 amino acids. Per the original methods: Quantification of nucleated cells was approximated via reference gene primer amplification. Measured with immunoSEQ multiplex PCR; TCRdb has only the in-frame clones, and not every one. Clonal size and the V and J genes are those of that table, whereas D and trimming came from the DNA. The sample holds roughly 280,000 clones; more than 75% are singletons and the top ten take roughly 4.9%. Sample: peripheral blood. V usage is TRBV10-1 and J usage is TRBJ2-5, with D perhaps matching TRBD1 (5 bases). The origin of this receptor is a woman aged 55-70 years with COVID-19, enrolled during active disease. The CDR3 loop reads CASSATREETQYF. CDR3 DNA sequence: TGCGCCAGCAGTGCGACCAGGGAAGAGACCCAGTACTTC.